What follows are 19 T cell receptor beta chains derived from one specimen sequenced in a study of T cell changes during pregnancy in multiple sclerosis. Only in-frame clones appear in the TCRdb table, and some are missing; sequencing was by immunoSEQ multiplex PCR. Of approximately 33,000 clones in the sample, 88% were seen once. The material was CD4+ T cells from peripheral blood mononuclear cells, obtained in the first trimester of pregnancy. These receptors were taken from a female donor in good health, enrolled as a control in a pregnancy study.

This clone was picked up a small number of times. CDR3 coding DNA: TGCGCCAGCAGAACCTGGCGAGGGGGGAACACTGAAGCTTTCTTT. It is translated as CASRTWRGGNTEAFF. V gene TRBV4-1 combines with J gene TRBJ1-1; TRBD1 might be the D (6 bases). With 6 bases removed from V and 1 base from J, the gap between germline ends came to 15 bases. CDR1 is MGHRA, CDR2 YSYEKL, per germline. The CDR3 has 15 amino acids.

This rearrangement joins TRBV13 to TRBJ1-3; D not certain. Germline CDR1 reads PRHDT; CDR2 reads FYEKMQ (reference sequence). The CDR3 has 11 residues. Trimming left V 4 bases short and J 7 bases short, with 5 bases between. The CDR3 protein is CASSYANTIYF. The CDR3 region has the DNA TGTGCCAGCAGCTATGCGAACACCATATATTTT.

The J gene is TRBJ2-1, the V gene TRBV7-2; 10 bases agree with TRBD2. CDR3 length: 15 residues. Germline lookup yields CDR1 SGHTA and CDR2 FQGNSA. V gave up 4 bases and J gave up 7 bases; unmatched junction bases: 7. CDR3 DNA sequence: TGTGCCAGCAGCTCGCAGCGGGGGGGCGTGAATGAGCAGTTCTTC. Amino acids: CASSSQRGGVNEQFF. The variable domain in full, completed from reference TRBV7-2 and TRBJ2-1, reads GAGVSQSPSNKVTEKGKDVELRCDPISGHTALYWYRQSLGQGLEFLIYFQGNSAPDKSGLPSDRFSAERTGGSVSTLTIQRTQQEDSAVYLCASSSQRGGVNEQFFGPGTRLTVL.

This clone was seen just once. The rearrangement joins TRBV5-6 to TRBJ1-1, with no clear D. Germline CDR1 is SGHDT and CDR2 is YYEEEE. The length of the CDR3 is 14 residues. Trimming left V 1 base short and J 5 bases short, with 12 bases between. The CDR3 loop reads CASSLWPRETEAFF. CDR3 DNA sequence: TGTGCCAGCAGCTTGTGGCCGAGGGAGACTGAAGCTTTCTTT.

The V and J genes are TRBV7-2 and TRBJ1-6, with D perhaps matching TRBD1 (5 bases). Germline CDR1 SGHTA, CDR2 FQGNSA. This CDR3 comprises 17 residues. The V and J ends lost 0 bases and 13 bases respectively, with 22 bases between them. CDR3 sequence reads: CASSLAPPDSGSGPLHF. The CDR3, as DNA: TGTGCCAGCAGCTTAGCCCCACCCGACTCAGGGTCTGGTCCCCTCCACTTT.

V is TRBV7-9 and J is TRBJ2-1; TRBD1 matches at 8 bases. V lost 11 bases and J lost 5; bases outside the gene matches: 8. CDR3 length: 13 amino acids. Per the germline V gene, CDR1 is SEHNR and CDR2 is FQNEAQ (reference sequence). The chain's CDR3 is CAGEGQAHNEQFF. In nucleotides, the CDR3 is TGTGCCGGAGAGGGACAGGCCCACAATGAGCAGTTCTTC.

The chain links TRBV19 to TRBJ2-1; TRBD1 might be the D (6 bases). With 4 bases removed from V and 0 bases from J, the gap between germline ends came to 16 bases. This CDR3 spans 17 amino acids. In germline, CDR1 is LNHDA, CDR2 SQIVND (reference sequence). As DNA, the CDR3 is TGTGCCAGTAGTACCCGGACACAGGGAAGCTCCTACAATGAGCAGTTCTTC. Protein: CASSTRTQGSSYNEQFF.

This sequence joins TRBV4-2 and TRBJ2-1; 12 nucleotides match TRBD1. Per germline, CDR1 LGHNA and CDR2 YNFKEQ. V was pared by 0 bases and J by 6 bases, with 6 bases of the junction left unmatched. The CDR3 loop spans 17 amino acids. CDR3 sequence: CASSQEWRDRGLNEQFF. The CDR3 DNA reads TGTGCCAGCAGCCAAGAGTGGAGGGACAGGGGGCTCAATGAGCAGTTCTTC.

This chain uses TRBV10-3 with TRBJ1-6; D ambiguous. Germline values: CDR1 ENHRY, CDR2 SYGVKD. Trimming cost V 4 bases and J 14 bases, with 15 bases left between them. This CDR3 has 13 residues. CDR3 sequence reads: CAISVERQEALHF. CDR3 coding DNA: TGTGCCATCAGTGTTGAACGTCAAGAGGCCCTCCACTTT.

V gene TRBV10-3 combines with J gene TRBJ2-1, with D possibly TRBD2 on 5 matching bases. V gave up 3 bases and J gave up 9 bases, with 9 bases separating them. Germline assignment: CDR1 ENHRY and CDR2 SYGVKD. CDR3 length: 12 residues. CDR3 residues: CAISDAGTEQFF. CDR3 sequence (DNA): TGTGCCATCAGTGATGCGGGCACTGAGCAGTTCTTC.

The CDR3 loop reads CSGTYSYEQYF. The DNA for the CDR3 is TGCAGCGGGACTTACTCCTACGAGCAGTACTTC. This chain connects TRBV29-1 to TRBJ2-7; D perhaps matches TRBD2 (5 bases). The CDR3 length is 11 residues. V lost 7 bases and J 0 bases, leaving 7 bases between the germline ends. Germline values: CDR1 SQVTM, CDR2 ANQGSEA.

The CDR3 sequence: CASSLPGLAGGLYNEQFF. CDR3 nucleotide sequence: TGTGCCAGCAGCTTGCCGGGACTAGCGGGGGGACTATACAATGAGCAGTTCTTC. The chain links TRBV11-2 to TRBJ2-1; TRBD2 aligns across 15 bases. The ends lost 3 bases at V and 4 bases at J; junction bases unmatched: 7. The germline V gene has CDR1 SGHAT and CDR2 FQNNGV. This CDR3 is 18 amino acids long.

This chain joins TRBV5-1 and TRBJ2-1; 9 positions agree with TRBD1. The CDR3 extends over 16 amino acids. Germline CDR1 SGHRS, CDR2 YFSETQ. V dropped 1 base and J dropped 4; count of bases not matched to a gene: 6. The CDR3 spells CASSLSGTGRYNEQFF. CDR3 nucleotides: TGCGCCAGCAGCTTGTCTGGGACAGGGCGGTACAATGAGCAGTTCTTC.

The chain uses TRBV4-1 and TRBJ2-7; 8 bases fit TRBD2. In germline, CDR1 is MGHRA, CDR2 YSYEKL. There are 15 residues in the CDR3. J lost 5 bases, V lost 0 bases, and 6 bases had no gene match. CDR3 protein: CASSQDGATSDEQYF. Here the CDR3 DNA reads TGCGCCAGCAGCCAAGATGGCGCGACTAGCGACGAGCAGTACTTC.

The CDR3 here is CASSPLSYGYTF. The CDR3 DNA follows: TGTGCCAGCAGTCCACTCTCCTATGGCTACACCTTC. This rearrangement joins TRBV7-8 to TRBJ1-2; no clear D. Germline CDR1 is SGHVS and CDR2 is FQNEAQ. The V end lost 6 bases, the J end lost 4 bases, and 9 bases lay between the germline ends. This CDR3 region has 12 residues.

The genes are TRBV9 and TRBJ2-5; D is perhaps TRBD2 (5 bases). The germline V gene has CDR1 SGDLS and CDR2 YYNGEE. Trimming removed 4 bases at V and 0 bases at J, with 16 bases between. CDR3 size: 16 residues. The CDR3 coding sequence is TGTGCCAGCAGCCCCCCCCCGGGGAGCCACCAAGAGACCCAGTACTTC. Translation gives CASSPPPGSHQETQYF.

This clone was observed once. The chain joins TRBV11-2 to TRBJ1-2, with D perhaps matching TRBD1 (6 bases). V gave up 0 bases and J gave up 7 bases, with 12 bases separating them. The V gene's germline CDR1 is SGHAT and CDR2 FQNNGV. CDR3 size: 14 residues. CDR3 bases: TGTGCCAGCAGCTTAGATCCAGGGGCTGGTGGCTACACCTTC. Translated: CASSLDPGAGGYTF.

V and J are TRBV5-4 and TRBJ2-7; 7 bases line up with TRBD2. V lost 9 bases and J lost 3; bases outside the gene matches: 9. In germline, CDR1 is SGHNT, CDR2 YYREEE (reference sequence). This CDR3 contains 13 residues. Here the CDR3 DNA reads TGTGCCACCCGGGTGGGGGGGATCTACGAGCAGTACTTC. Protein product: CATRVGGIYEQYF.

CDR3 sequence: CAISGRTSGVVAGELFF. The CDR3 DNA reads as TGTGCCATCAGTGGGCGGACTAGCGGGGTAGTCGCCGGGGAGCTGTTTTTT. The chain employs TRBV10-3 and TRBJ2-2; TRBD2 matches 12 bases. J gave up 6 bases and V 4 bases, and 9 bases lay outside the gene matches. Germline V lookup: CDR1 ENHRY, CDR2 SYGVKD. This CDR3 region has 17 residues.